The TCR beta chain described here comes from a study of blood T cell repertoires in COVID-19. Generated by immunoSEQ multiplex PCR, the TCRdb table keeps only in-frame clones and is missing some. The data contain 140,000 to 150,000 clones, approximately 83% of them singletons. V was clipped by 2 bases and J by 2 bases; unmatched bases: 4. Germline CDR1 and CDR2: SGHRS and YFSETQ. The CDR3 consists of 14 residues. The sequence derives from a woman aged 60 to 75 with COVID-19, enrolled during active disease. The genes are TRBV5-1 and TRBJ2-7; 7 bases agree with TRBD1. Sequenced input: peripheral blood. Here the CDR3 reads CASSFQQGAYEQYF. DNA for the CDR3: TGCGCCAGCAGCTTCCAGCAGGGGGCCTACGAGCAGTACTTC.